This passage covers 3 T cell receptor beta chains from one sample sequenced in a study of CD8+ T cells in alopecia areata. Extraction of RNA preceded its reverse transcription into cDNA, which served as the sequencing template. Using immunoSEQ multiplex PCR, the repertoire was profiled, and TCRdb retains in-frame clones only, with some absent. Counted here are 150,000 to 200,000 clones, less than 75% occurring once; the ten biggest clones make up approximately 16%. Stated treatment: oral pan-JAK inhibitor, 5-10 mg twice daily. The sequenced sample was CD4+ T cells sorted from blood, obtained between weeks 55 and 70, from a patient treated with tofacitinib. The source is a human donor with alopecia areata.

In this sample, this clone turned up a few times. The rearrangement uses TRBV19 and TRBJ1-1, with 7 positions matching TRBD1. In germline, CDR1 is LNHDA, CDR2 SQIVND (reference sequence). J lost 3 bases, V lost 5 bases, and 12 bases had no gene match. The CDR3 sequence is 16 residues long. CDR3 sequence: CASSFLQGSIDTEAFF. The CDR3 coding sequence is TGTGCCAGTAGTTTCCTACAGGGGTCTATCGACACTGAAGCTTTCTTT.

This clone was detected a few times. Given a much more abundant clone one base away, this may be a read error. The V call is TRBV29-1, the J call TRBJ2-1, with 7 nucleotides matching TRBD2. The CDR3 spans 11 residues. Germline V gene lookup returns CDR1 SQVTM and CDR2 ANQGSEA. Unmatched junction bases numbered 2, after V lost 3 bases and J lost 9 bases. In nucleotides, the CDR3 is TGCAGCGTTGATGGCGGGGGTGAGCAGTTCTTC. It specifies CSVDGGGEQFF.

This clone was seen only a few times. The rearrangement joins TRBV7-9 to TRBJ2-7, with D possibly being TRBD1 (6 bases). Trimming took 2 bases from V and 2 from J, leaving 10 bases between them. The germline gives CDR1 SEHNR, CDR2 FQNEAQ (reference sequence). The CDR3 has 14 residues. Written as DNA, the CDR3 is TGTGCCAGCAGCTTAAGGACAGATACCTACGAGCAGTACTTC. Translating gives CASSLRTDTYEQYF. Combining the CDR3 with reference TRBV7-9 and TRBJ2-7 gives the whole variable domain DTGVSQNPRHKITKRGQNVTFRCDPISEHNRLYWYRQTLGQGPEFLTYFQNEAQLEKSRLLSDRFSAERPKGSFSTLEIQRTEQGDSAMYLCASSLRTDTYEQYFGPGTRLTVT.